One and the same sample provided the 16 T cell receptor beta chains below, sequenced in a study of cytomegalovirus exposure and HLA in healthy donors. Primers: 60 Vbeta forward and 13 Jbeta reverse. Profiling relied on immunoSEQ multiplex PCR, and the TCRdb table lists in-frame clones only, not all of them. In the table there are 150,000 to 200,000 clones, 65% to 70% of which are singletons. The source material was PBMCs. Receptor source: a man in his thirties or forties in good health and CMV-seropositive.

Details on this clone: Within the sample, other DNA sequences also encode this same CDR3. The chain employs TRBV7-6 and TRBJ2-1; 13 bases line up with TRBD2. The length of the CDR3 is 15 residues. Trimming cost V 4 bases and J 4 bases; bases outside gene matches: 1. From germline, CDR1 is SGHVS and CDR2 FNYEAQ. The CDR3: CASSSGLAGYNEQFF. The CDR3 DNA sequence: TGTGCCAGCAGCTCGGGACTAGCGGGATACAATGAGCAGTTCTTC.

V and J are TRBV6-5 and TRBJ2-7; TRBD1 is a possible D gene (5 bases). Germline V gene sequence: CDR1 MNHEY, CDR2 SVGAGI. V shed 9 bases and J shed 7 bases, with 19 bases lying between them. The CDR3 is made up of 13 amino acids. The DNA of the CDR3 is TGTGCCAGTACTCCTCTTATAGGGGTTGAGCAGTACTTC. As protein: CASTPLIGVEQYF.

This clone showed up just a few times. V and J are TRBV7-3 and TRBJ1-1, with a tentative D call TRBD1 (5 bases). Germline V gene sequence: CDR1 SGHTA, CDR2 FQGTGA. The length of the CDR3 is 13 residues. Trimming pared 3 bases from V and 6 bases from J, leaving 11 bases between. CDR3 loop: CASSLTDRSEAFF. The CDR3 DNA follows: TGTGCCAGCAGCTTGACAGACCGGTCTGAAGCTTTCTTT.

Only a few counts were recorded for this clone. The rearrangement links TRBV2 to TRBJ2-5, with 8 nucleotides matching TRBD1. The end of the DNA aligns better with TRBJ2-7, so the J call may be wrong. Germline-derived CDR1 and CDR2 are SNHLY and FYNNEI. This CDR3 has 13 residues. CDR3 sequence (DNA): TGTGCCAGCAGTGAAAGACAGGGGAACGAGCAGTACTTC. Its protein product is CASSERQGNEQYF.

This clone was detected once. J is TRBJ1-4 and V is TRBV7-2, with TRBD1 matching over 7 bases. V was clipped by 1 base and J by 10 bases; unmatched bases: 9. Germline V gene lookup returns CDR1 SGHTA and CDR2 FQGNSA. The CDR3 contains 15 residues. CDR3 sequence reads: CASSLVWQGVGKLFF. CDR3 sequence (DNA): TGTGCCAGCAGCTTAGTATGGCAGGGGGTTGGAAAACTGTTTTTT.

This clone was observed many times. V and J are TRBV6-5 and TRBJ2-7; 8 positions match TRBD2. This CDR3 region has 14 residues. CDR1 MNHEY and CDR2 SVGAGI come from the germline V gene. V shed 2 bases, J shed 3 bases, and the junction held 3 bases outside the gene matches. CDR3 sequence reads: CASSYVGRVYEQYF. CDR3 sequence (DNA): TGTGCCAGCAGTTACGTCGGGAGGGTCTACGAGCAGTACTTC.

DNA of the CDR3: TGTGCCACGGAGCCCCATAGCGGTGAAAAACTGTTTTTT. It encodes CATEPHSGEKLFF. The chain is built from TRBV30 and TRBJ1-4; D gene uncertain. The ends were cut back, 8 bases at V and 7 bases at J, with 17 bases in the middle. This CDR3 has 13 residues. Germline values: CDR1 GTSNPN, CDR2 SVGIG (reference sequence).

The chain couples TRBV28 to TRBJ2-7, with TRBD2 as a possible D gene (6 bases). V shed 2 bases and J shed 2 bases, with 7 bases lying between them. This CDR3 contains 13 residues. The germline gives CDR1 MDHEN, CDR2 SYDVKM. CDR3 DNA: TGTGCCAGCAGTTTACCGGGGGCCTACGAGCAGTACTTC. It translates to CASSLPGAYEQYF.

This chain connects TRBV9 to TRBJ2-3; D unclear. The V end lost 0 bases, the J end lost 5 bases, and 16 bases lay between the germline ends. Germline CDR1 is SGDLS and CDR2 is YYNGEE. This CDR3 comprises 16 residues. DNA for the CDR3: TGTGCCAGCAGCGTAGGTTTGGCGGTTCCAAGAGATACGCAGTATTTT. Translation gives CASSVGLAVPRDTQYF.

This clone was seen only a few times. Here the CDR3 reads CASSFVGTGNTIYF. DNA of the CDR3: TGTGCCAGCAGCTTTGTCGGTACTGGAAACACCATATATTTT. V is TRBV5-6 and J is TRBJ1-3; D not resolved. This CDR3 is 14 amino acids long. Germline V gives CDR1 SGHDT, CDR2 YYEEEE. Trimming removed 2 bases at V and 2 bases at J, with 8 bases between. Drawing the rest from reference TRBV5-6 and TRBJ1-3, the complete variable domain is DAGVTQSPTHLIKTRGQQVTLRCSPKSGHDTVSWYQQALGQGPQFIFQYYEEEERQRGNFPDRFSGHQFPNYSSELNVNALLLGDSALYLCASSFVGTGNTIYFGEGSWLTVV.

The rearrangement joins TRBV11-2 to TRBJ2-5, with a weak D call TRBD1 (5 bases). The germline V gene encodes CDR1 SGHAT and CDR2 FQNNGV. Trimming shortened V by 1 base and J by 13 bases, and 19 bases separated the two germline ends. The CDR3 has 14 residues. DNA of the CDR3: TGTGCCAGCAGCTTAGGACCTATGGGGCGACCATGGTACTTC. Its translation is CASSLGPMGRPWYF.

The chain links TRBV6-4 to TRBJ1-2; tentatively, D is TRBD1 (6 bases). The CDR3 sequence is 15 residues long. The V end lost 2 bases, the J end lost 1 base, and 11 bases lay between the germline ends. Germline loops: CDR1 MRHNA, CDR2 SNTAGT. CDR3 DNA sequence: TGTGCCAGCAGTGACACTATGGACAGTAACTATGGCTACACCTTC. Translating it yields CASSDTMDSNYGYTF.

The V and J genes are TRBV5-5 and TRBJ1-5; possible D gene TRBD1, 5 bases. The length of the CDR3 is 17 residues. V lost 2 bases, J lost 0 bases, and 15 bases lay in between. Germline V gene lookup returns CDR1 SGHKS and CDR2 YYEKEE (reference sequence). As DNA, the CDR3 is TGTGCCAGCAGCTTCTCCGGGGGACCCTATAGCAATCAGCCCCAGCATTTT. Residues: CASSFSGGPYSNQPQHF.

DNA for the CDR3: TGTGCCAGCAGCGTAGGGACAACCACCGAAGCTTTCTTT. Protein sequence: CASSVGTTTEAFF. V gene TRBV9 combines with J gene TRBJ1-1, with D perhaps matching TRBD1 (5 bases). The V gene's germline CDR1 is SGDLS and CDR2 YYNGEE. Deletions cut 0 bases from V and 8 bases from J, with 11 bases between. The CDR3 is 13 amino acids.

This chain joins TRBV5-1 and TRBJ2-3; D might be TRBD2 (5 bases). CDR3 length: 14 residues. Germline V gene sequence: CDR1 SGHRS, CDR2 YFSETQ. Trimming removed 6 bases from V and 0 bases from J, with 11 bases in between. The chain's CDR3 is CASISGSSTDTQYF. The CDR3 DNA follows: TGCGCCAGCATATCGGGGTCTAGCACAGATACGCAGTATTTT.

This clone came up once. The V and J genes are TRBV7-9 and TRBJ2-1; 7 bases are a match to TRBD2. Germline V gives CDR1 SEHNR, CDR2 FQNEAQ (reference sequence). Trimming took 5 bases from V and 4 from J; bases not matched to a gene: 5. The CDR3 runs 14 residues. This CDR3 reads CASSLSGGYNEQFF. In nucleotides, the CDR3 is TGTGCCAGCAGCCTATCCGGGGGGTACAATGAGCAGTTCTTC.